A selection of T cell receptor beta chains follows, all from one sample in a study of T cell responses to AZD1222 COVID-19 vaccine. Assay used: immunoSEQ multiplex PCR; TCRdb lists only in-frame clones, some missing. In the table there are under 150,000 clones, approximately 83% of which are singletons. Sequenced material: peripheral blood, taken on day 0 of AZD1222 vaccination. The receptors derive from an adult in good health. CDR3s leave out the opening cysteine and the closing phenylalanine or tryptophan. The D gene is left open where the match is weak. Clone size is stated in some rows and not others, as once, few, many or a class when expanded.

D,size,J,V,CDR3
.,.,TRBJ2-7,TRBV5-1,ASSLGSGNAYEQY
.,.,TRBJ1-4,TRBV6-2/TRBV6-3,ASSYLAANEKLF
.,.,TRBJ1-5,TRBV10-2,ASSESAGSNQPQH
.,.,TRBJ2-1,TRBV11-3,ASSSSFVGFSYNEQF
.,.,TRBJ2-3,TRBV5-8,ASSLGSVAVTDTQY
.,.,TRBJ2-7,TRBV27,ASSLSSGAYEQY
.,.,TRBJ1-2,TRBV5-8,ASSFRQGQNYGYT
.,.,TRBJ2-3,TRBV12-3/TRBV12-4,ASSLGTSDTQY
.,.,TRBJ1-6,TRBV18,ASSREMDRS
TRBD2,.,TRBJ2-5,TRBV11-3,ASRGSGRGETQY
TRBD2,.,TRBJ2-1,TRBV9,ASSPPWGGGPQF
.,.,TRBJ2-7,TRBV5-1,ASSLAGIEQY
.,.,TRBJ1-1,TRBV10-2,ASSWGSTEAF
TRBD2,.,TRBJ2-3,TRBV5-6,ASSLGFTGGPGDTQY
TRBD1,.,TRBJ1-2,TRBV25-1,ASSSGTGAVVGYT
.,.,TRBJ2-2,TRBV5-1,ASRQEGFTGELF
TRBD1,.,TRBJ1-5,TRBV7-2,ASSLRAGQAGNQPQH
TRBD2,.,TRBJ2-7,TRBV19,ASSSLAGNSYEQY
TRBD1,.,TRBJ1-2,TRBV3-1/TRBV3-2,ASRDDRGRAYGYT
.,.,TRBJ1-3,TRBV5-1,ASGPARSSGNTIY
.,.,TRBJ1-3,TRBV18,ASSPRISGNTIY
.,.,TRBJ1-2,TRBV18,ASSPPEGPFSYGYT
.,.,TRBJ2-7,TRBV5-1,ASRENRLAKGQY
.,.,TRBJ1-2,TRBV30,AWSVRGTNYGYT
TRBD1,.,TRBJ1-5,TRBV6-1,ASSAARDSRNQPQH
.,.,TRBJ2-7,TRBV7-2,ASQGLGSYEQY
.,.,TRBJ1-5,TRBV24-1,ATSYMGNQPQH
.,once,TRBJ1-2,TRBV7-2,ASSLGPGRGYT
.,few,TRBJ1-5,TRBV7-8,ASSPAVDQPQH
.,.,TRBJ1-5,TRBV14,ASSQDNQPQH
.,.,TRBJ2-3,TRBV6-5,ASRAGGSTDTQY
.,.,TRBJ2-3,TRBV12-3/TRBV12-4,ASSLPPDTQY
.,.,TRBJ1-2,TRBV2,ASSARQTSITNYGYT